This TCR beta chain is from a study of blood T cells in healthy people across ages. Study-wide findings and caveats: No conclusive comparison of naive versus antigen-experienced cells was possible with unsorted PBMCs. Older age coincided with a roughly linear decline in TCR beta diversity per million T cells.

The V gene lost 1 base and the J gene lost 5 bases, with 11 bases spanning the gap. The CDR3 contains 15 residues. Primers used in a second PCR of about 7 to 12 cycles were a sample-barcoded 5' primer and a J-beta primer mix. TCRdb called the 5' RACE reads again in MiXCR, with one record for every CDR3 protein. In the table there are 700,000 to 900,000 distinct CDR3 sequences, 20% to 30% of which are singletons. As for this clonotype: Its antigen is still unknown.

The same sample was also used in a study of T cells of mothers and their children. That paper states: The people who donated were a few healthy Caucasian mothers and their six children.

This receptor was identified in a boy between 10 and 17 years old in good health. The chain links TRBV12-3 or TRBV12-4 to TRBJ1-4; D is unresolved. The source material was blood. The CDR3 loop reads CASSLGFRSNEKLFF. The CDR3 DNA is TGTGCCAGCAGTTTAGGTTTCAGGTCGAATGAAAAACTGTTTTTT.